One sample yielded the 29 T cell receptor beta chains listed below, sequenced in a study of immune evolution from preneoplasia to lung adenocarcinoma. Some clones are missing from TCRdb's copy, which holds only in-frame ones; the method was immunoSEQ multiplex PCR. The sample lists roughly 7,800 clones; over 60% were seen once. The sample was FFPE lung adenocarcinoma in situ tissue. These receptors came from a donor older than 65 with lung adenocarcinoma. Some clones in this sample may be carry-over from other donors' samples.

V is TRBV5-1 and J is TRBJ2-3; possible D gene TRBD2, 5 bases. CDR1 is SGHRS, CDR2 YFSETQ, per germline. V dropped 7 bases and J dropped 3 bases, with 21 bases sitting between them. The CDR3 sequence is 16 residues long. CDR3 in amino acids: CASGDGVSASTDTQYF. In nucleotides, the CDR3 is TGCGCCAGCGGCGATGGCGTTAGCGCTAGTACAGATACGCAGTATTTT.

The J gene is TRBJ2-3, the V gene TRBV14, with D tentatively TRBD1 or TRBD2 (6 bases each). Trimming took 0 bases from V and 3 from J, leaving 13 bases between them. The CDR3 runs to 16 residues. Germline V gene lookup returns CDR1 SGHDN and CDR2 FVKESK. The CDR3 region is CASSQDVRGRTDTQYF. The CDR3 DNA reads TGTGCCAGCAGCCAAGATGTTCGGGGGCGAACAGATACGCAGTATTTT.

The V call is TRBV7-6, the J call TRBJ2-7, with 8 positions matching TRBD2. The CDR3 runs to 15 residues. V dropped 1 base and J dropped 3; count of bases not matched to a gene: 5. Germline loops: CDR1 SGHVS, CDR2 FNYEAQ. CDR3 protein: CASSLDGGGFYEQYF. For the CDR3, the DNA is TGTGCCAGCAGCTTAGATGGCGGGGGGTTCTACGAGCAGTACTTC.

The CDR3 sequence: CASLGGRDNNSPLHF. DNA of the CDR3: TGTGCCAGCCTGGGGGGGCGTGATAATAATTCACCCCTCCACTTT. V and J are TRBV6-6 and TRBJ1-6; D is possibly TRBD1 (6 bases). CDR1 is MNHNY, CDR2 SVGAGI, per germline (reference sequence). The CDR3 extends over 15 amino acids. Trimming removed 8 bases from V and 5 bases from J, with 16 bases in between.

This clone has only one observation. The chain joins TRBV18 to TRBJ2-6; a possible D gene is TRBD2 (6 bases). The V gene's germline CDR1 is KGHSH and CDR2 LQKENI. The CDR3 contains 17 residues. Trimming pared 0 bases from V and 0 bases from J, leaving 9 bases between. The CDR3 DNA reads as TGTGCCAGCTCACCACCGGAGGGACCCTCTGGGGCCAACGTCCTGACTTTC. Translated: CASSPPEGPSGANVLTF.

The CDR3 nucleotides are TGTGCCAGCAAAGAGGGACTAAATTCACCCCTCCACTTT. Translating it yields CASKEGLNSPLHF. The chain has TRBV6-5 and TRBJ1-6; perhaps TRBD1 as D (5 bases). The V end was cut by 7 bases, the J end by 7 bases, with 11 bases between. The CDR3 contains 13 residues. Per the germline V gene, CDR1 is MNHEY and CDR2 is SVGAGI.

This clone has more than one count but fewer than ten. The rearrangement joins TRBV6-1 to TRBJ1-1; D gene ambiguous. The CDR3 spans 15 residues. Germline CDR1 reads MNHNS; CDR2 reads SASEGT. V was clipped by 2 bases and J by 2 bases, with 12 bases between them. This chain's CDR3 is CASSEPSTANTEAFF. The CDR3 bases are TGTGCCAGCAGTGAACCCTCGACGGCAAACACTGAAGCTTTCTTT.

The chain uses TRBV7-9 and TRBJ2-5; D is uncertain. The V end was cut by 5 bases, the J end by 5 bases, with 12 bases between. CDR3 length: 13 amino acids. CDR1 is SEHNR and CDR2 is FQNEAQ in the germline V gene (reference sequence). The CDR3 spells CASSHPPRETQYF. In DNA form, the CDR3 reads TGTGCCAGCAGCCACCCCCCTCGGGAGACCCAGTACTTC. The full variable domain, completed using reference TRBV7-9 and TRBJ2-5, is DTGVSQNPRHKITKRGQNVTFRCDPISEHNRLYWYRQTLGQGPEFLTYFQNEAQLEKSRLLSDRFSAERPKGSFSTLEIQRTEQGDSAMYLCASSHPPRETQYFGPGTRLLVL.

Here the CDR3 reads CASSQANANTGELFF. The DNA for the CDR3 is TGTGCCAGCAGCCAAGCTAACGCCAACACCGGGGAGCTGTTTTTT. The chain combines TRBV4-2 with TRBJ2-2, with D unresolved. The CDR3 is made up of 15 amino acids. Trimming cost V 1 base and J 2 bases, with 8 bases left between them. Per germline, CDR1 LGHNA and CDR2 YNFKEQ.

The CDR3 reads CASSQLAGGSTDTQYF. Here the CDR3 DNA reads TGTGCCAGCAGCCAGCTAGCGGGGGGTAGCACAGATACGCAGTATTTT. This chain links TRBV5-4 with TRBJ2-3; 11 bases map to TRBD2. The length of the CDR3 is 16 residues. Germline lookup yields CDR1 SGHNT and CDR2 YYREEE (reference sequence). V was clipped by 4 bases and J by 0 bases; unmatched bases: 4.

This clone appeared once. The rearrangement joins TRBV19 to TRBJ1-1, with TRBD1 matching over 8 bases. With 4 bases clipped from V and 2 bases from J, the junction kept 3 bases outside the gene matches. Germline loops: CDR1 LNHDA, CDR2 SQIVND (reference sequence). There are 14 residues in the CDR3. The CDR3 loop reads CASSTGQGNTEAFF. The CDR3 DNA is TGTGCCAGTAGTACCGGACAGGGAAACACTGAAGCTTTCTTT.

By proportion, this clone is medium-sized. CDR3 protein: CASSVGGVGTDTQYF. The CDR3 coding sequence is TGTGCCAGCAGCGTAGGGGGAGTGGGCACAGATACGCAGTATTTT. This chain connects TRBV9 to TRBJ2-3, with a weak D call TRBD2 (5 bases). V gave up 0 bases and J gave up 1 base, with 9 bases separating them. This CDR3 comprises 15 residues. Germline CDR1 is SGDLS and CDR2 is YYNGEE.

V usage is TRBV27 and J usage is TRBJ1-2; the match to TRBD1 covers 8 bases. CDR1 is MNHEY and CDR2 is SMNVEV in the germline V gene (reference sequence). The trim removed 5 bases at V and 8 bases at J, leaving 13 bases unmatched. The CDR3 sequence is 15 residues long. The CDR3 loop is CASSPPGQALWGYTF. In DNA form, the CDR3 reads TGTGCCAGCAGTCCCCCGGGACAGGCACTATGGGGCTACACCTTC.

The rearrangement links TRBV30 to TRBJ1-6, with TRBD1 identical over 8 bases. The CDR3 consists of 14 residues. The V gene end was trimmed by 0 bases and the J gene end by 7 bases; junction bases not matched to a gene: 2. CDR1 is GTSNPN, CDR2 SVGIG, per germline (reference sequence). The DNA for the CDR3 is TGTGCCTGGAGTGTACGGGACAGGAATTCACCCCTCCACTTT. This sequence encodes CAWSVRDRNSPLHF.

This clone occurred a few times. In DNA form, the CDR3 reads TGTGCCAGTAGTATAGAGGGCACTCGGGACACCGGGGAGCTGTTTTTT. This gives the protein CASSIEGTRDTGELFF. The rearrangement links TRBV19 to TRBJ2-2, with D unresolved. V was shortened by 0 bases and J by 3 bases, with 11 bases between the two germline ends. This CDR3 has 16 amino acids. Germline CDR1 reads LNHDA; CDR2 reads SQIVND (reference sequence).

Here the CDR3 DNA reads TGTGCCAGCTCCCTGGGGACAGGGGTGAACACTGAAGCTTTCTTT. Amino acid sequence: CASSLGTGVNTEAFF. The chain recombines TRBV18 with TRBJ1-1; 10 nucleotides line up with TRBD1. This CDR3 comprises 15 residues. V trimming: 6 bases; J trimming: 0 bases; junction bases outside the gene matches: 4. Germline lookup yields CDR1 KGHSH and CDR2 LQKENI.

V usage is TRBV27 and J usage is TRBJ1-1; D unresolved. The CDR3 has 11 amino acids. V was clipped by 3 bases and J by 6 bases, with 5 bases between them. The germline V gene has CDR1 MNHEY and CDR2 SMNVEV (reference sequence). CDR3 in amino acids: CASSLGPEAFF. The CDR3 coding sequence is TGTGCCAGCAGTTTGGGCCCTGAAGCTTTCTTT.

The J gene is TRBJ2-3, the V gene TRBV6-5; D not certain. The CDR3 is 14 amino acids. V shed 3 bases and J shed 2 bases, with 9 bases lying between them. Germline loops: CDR1 MNHEY, CDR2 SVGAGI. For the CDR3, the DNA is TGTGCCAGCAGTTATGGCCGGTCCACAGATACGCAGTATTTT. Translation gives CASSYGRSTDTQYF.

This rearrangement joins TRBV6-5 to TRBJ2-2; the D call may be TRBD1 or TRBD2 (5 bases each). The CDR3 loop spans 15 amino acids. V lost 4 bases to trimming and J lost 4 bases, with 13 bases between them. Germline V gene sequence: CDR1 MNHEY, CDR2 SVGAGI. The CDR3 region has the DNA TGTGCCAGCAGTTTCGGGGCGGACCTCACCGGGGAGCTGTTTTTT. This sequence encodes CASSFGADLTGELFF.

The rearrangement joins TRBV11-3 to TRBJ1-2; no clear D gene. There are 13 residues in the CDR3. The V gene lost 5 bases and the J gene lost 2 bases, with 9 bases spanning the gap. The germline CDR1 and CDR2 sequences are SGHNT and YENEEA. In DNA, the CDR3 is TGTGCCAGCAGCCCCCGACAAAACTATGGCTACACCTTC. This translates into CASSPRQNYGYTF.

Written as DNA, the CDR3 is TGTGCCAGCAGTTTATCCCCGGGACAGCGAGTACCCGATACGCAGTATTTT. Its translation: CASSLSPGQRVPDTQYF. V and J are TRBV27 and TRBJ2-3, with 7 bases identical to TRBD1. Per germline, CDR1 MNHEY and CDR2 SMNVEV (reference sequence). This CDR3 contains 17 residues. Trimming at V came to 0 bases and at J to 6 bases, leaving 12 bases not matched to a gene.

This clone was detected only a few times. The chain uses TRBV4-2 and TRBJ2-3; TRBD2 is a possible D gene (5 bases). Germline CDR1 LGHNA, CDR2 YNFKEQ. The V gene lost 0 bases and the J gene lost 3 bases, with 10 bases spanning the gap. CDR3 size: 15 residues. CDR3 DNA: TGTGCCAGCAGCCAAGATCGGAGGATAACAGATACGCAGTATTTT. As protein: CASSQDRRITDTQYF.

The V gene is TRBV6-6, the J gene TRBJ2-3, with TRBD2 matching over 9 bases. Germline V lookup: CDR1 MNHNY, CDR2 SVGAGI (reference sequence). The CDR3 is 16 residues long. With 2 bases clipped from V and 6 bases from J, the junction kept 9 bases outside the gene matches. This chain's CDR3 is CASSYGVASGVDTQYF. The CDR3 DNA is TGTGCCAGCAGTTACGGAGTCGCTAGCGGGGTTGATACGCAGTATTTT.

This chain uses TRBV5-1 with TRBJ2-1; D gene unclear. Germline V gene data show CDR1 as SGHRS and CDR2 as YFSETQ. There are 16 residues in the CDR3. Trimming removed 0 bases at V and 3 bases at J, with 13 bases between. In DNA form, the CDR3 reads TGCGCCAGCAGCTTGGAGGCAGGTACGATCTACAATGAGCAGTTCTTC. Translation: CASSLEAGTIYNEQFF.

As regards this clone: Mismatch with germline at one junction end may stem from a read error. The V and J genes are TRBV2 and TRBJ1-2; D possibly corresponds to TRBD1 (6 bases). The CDR3 runs to 13 residues. Germline V gene lookup returns CDR1 SNHLY and CDR2 FYNNEI. The CDR3 DNA is TGTGCCAGCAGAGAAGAACAGGGTGATGGCTACACCTTC. Translating gives CASREEQGDGYTF.

The V call is TRBV7-9, the J call TRBJ2-7; 10 nucleotides line up with TRBD1. V lost 5 bases to trimming and J lost 4 bases; unmatched junction nucleotides: 14. The CDR3 has 17 residues. The V gene's germline CDR1 is SEHNR and CDR2 FQNEAQ (reference sequence). This chain's CDR3 is CASSPPLLRDRGYEQYF. The CDR3 nucleotides are TGTGCCAGCAGCCCTCCCCTCCTCCGGGACAGGGGATACGAGCAGTACTTC.

The chain carries TRBV10-3 and TRBJ2-5; TRBD2 matches at 10 bases. The V gene's germline CDR1 is ENHRY and CDR2 SYGVKD. There are 17 residues in the CDR3. The V segment lost 4 bases and the J segment 4 bases; nucleotides outside the gene matches: 12. CDR3 residues: CAISGQSGTSATETQYF. The CDR3 DNA sequence: TGTGCCATCAGTGGGCAGTCCGGGACTAGCGCTACAGAGACCCAGTACTTC.

CDR3 region: CASWGLWGAERTQYF. As DNA, the CDR3 is TGTGCCAGCTGGGGCCTTTGGGGAGCCGAGAGGACCCAGTACTTC. The gene calls are TRBV2 and TRBJ2-5; tentatively, D is TRBD1 or TRBD2 (5 bases each). V lost 8 bases and J lost 7, with 23 bases in between. The CDR3 length is 15 residues. The germline V gene has CDR1 SNHLY and CDR2 FYNNEI. Supplemented by reference TRBV2 and TRBJ2-5, the full variable domain reads EPEVTQTPSHQVTQMGQEVILRCVPISNHLYFYWYRQILGQKVEFLVSFYNNEISEKSEIFDDQFSVERPDGSNFTLKIRSTKLEDSAMYFCASWGLWGAERTQYFGPGTRLLVL.

The chain joins TRBV7-2 to TRBJ1-6; 12 positions match TRBD1. The ends lost 2 bases at V and 8 bases at J; junction bases unmatched: 10. Germline CDR1 and CDR2: SGHTA and FQGNSA. The CDR3 consists of 18 residues. CDR3 DNA: TGTGCCAGCAGCTTAAAATTAGGGGACAGGGGGCGCGATTCACCCCTCCACTTT. This encodes CASSLKLGDRGRDSPLHF.